A single sample gave rise to the 7 T cell receptor beta chains below, sequenced in a study of blood T cell repertoires in COVID-19. Clones were read by immunoSEQ multiplex PCR, and TCRdb kept only the in-frame ones, dropping some. The sample includes under 200,000 clones, 80% to 95% of them seen just once. Sample: peripheral blood. These receptors were obtained from a man in his forties or fifties with acute or convalescent COVID-19.

The V and J genes are TRBV9 and TRBJ2-3; 7 positions agree with TRBD2. This CDR3 has 16 amino acids. Germline lookup yields CDR1 SGDLS and CDR2 YYNGEE. Trimming cost V 0 bases and J 3 bases; bases outside gene matches: 7. The CDR3 DNA is TGTGCCAGCAGCGTAGCCCCAGCGGGGTTGACAGATACGCAGTATTTT. Translated: CASSVAPAGLTDTQYF. Combining the CDR3 with reference TRBV9 and TRBJ2-3 gives the whole variable domain DSGVTQTPKHLITATGQRVTLRCSPRSGDLSVYWYQQSLDQGLQFLIQYYNGEERAKGNILERFSAQQFPDLHSELNLSSLELGDSALYFCASSVAPAGLTDTQYFGPGTRLTVL.

The rearrangement uses TRBV11-3 and TRBJ2-5; D uncertain. V was clipped by 5 bases and J by 2 bases, with 6 bases between them. Germline V gene sequence: CDR1 SGHNT, CDR2 YENEEA. The CDR3 length is 12 residues. This chain's CDR3 is CASSRNQETQYF. The CDR3 DNA sequence: TGTGCCAGCAGCCGTAATCAAGAGACCCAGTACTTC.

The chain joins TRBV6-2 or TRBV6-3 to TRBJ2-7; D is possibly TRBD1 (5 bases). The CDR3 has 16 amino acids. V lost 6 bases and J lost 4, with 22 bases in between. Germline V gene lookup returns CDR1 MNHEY and CDR2 SVGEGT. CDR3 loop: CASSSPSTRAQYEQYF. The DNA for the CDR3 is TGTGCCAGCAGCTCTCCCTCGACCAGGGCCCAGTACGAGCAGTACTTC.

J is TRBJ1-2 and V is TRBV4-3; D perhaps matches TRBD1 (5 bases). With 0 bases removed from V and 8 bases from J, the gap between germline ends came to 13 bases. The CDR3 is made up of 14 amino acids. Looked up from germline, CDR1 is LGHNA and CDR2 is YSLEER. The CDR3 is CASSQDLAGRGYTF. The CDR3 coding sequence is TGCGCCAGCAGCCAAGATCTGGCAGGGCGAGGCTACACCTTC.

The chain links TRBV18 to TRBJ1-1; D is possibly TRBD1 (6 bases). From germline, CDR1 is KGHSH and CDR2 LQKENI. Trimming cost V 4 bases and J 1 base, with 10 bases left between them. This CDR3 has 14 amino acids. The CDR3 bases are TGTGCCAGCTCACTCGGACAGCAGAACACTGAAGCTTTCTTT. Amino acids: CASSLGQQNTEAFF.

This chain connects TRBV27 to TRBJ2-2; D gene unclear. The CDR3 runs to 13 residues. V dropped 10 bases and J dropped 0 bases, with 9 bases sitting between them. Germline V CDR1 and CDR2: MNHEY, SMNVEV (reference sequence). The CDR3 loop is CATTTANTGELFF. CDR3 nucleotide sequence: TGTGCCACAACTACTGCGAACACCGGGGAGCTGTTTTTT.

The V gene is TRBV20-1, the J gene TRBJ2-1, with a weak D call TRBD1 (6 bases). Trimming removed 5 bases at V and 7 bases at J, with 6 bases between. CDR1 is DFQATT, CDR2 SNEGSKA, per germline (reference sequence). This CDR3 comprises 10 residues. The DNA of the CDR3 is TGCAGTGCTGACAGGAATGAGCAGTTCTTC. Translating it yields CSADRNEQFF.